This T cell receptor beta chain stems from a study of cytotoxic CD8 clonotypes in ibrutinib-treated CLL. Targeted sequencing depth ranged from 1 in 200,000 to 1 in 1 million T cells. The table came from immunoSEQ multiplex PCR; TCRdb's copy has only in-frame clones and leaves some out. In the table there are just over 200,000 clones, over 65% of which are singletons. This clone was detected a few times. The TCR sequence derives from a human donor with chronic lymphocytic leukemia. The sequenced sample was PBMCs, obtained after 12 months of ibrutinib treatment.

CDR3: CASSRRDRDNYGYTF. CDR3 sequence (DNA): TGTGCCAGCTCACGCCGGGACAGGGACAACTATGGCTACACCTTC. The gene calls are TRBV18 and TRBJ1-2, with 9 bases aligning to TRBD1. This CDR3 has 15 amino acids. Looked up from germline, CDR1 is KGHSH and CDR2 is LQKENI. The ends lost 4 bases at V and 2 bases at J; junction bases unmatched: 5. Supplemented by reference TRBV18 and TRBJ1-2, the full variable domain reads NAGVMQNPRHLVRRRGQEARLRCSPMKGHSHVYWYRQLPEEGLKFMVYLQKENIIDESGMPKERFSAEFPKEGPSILRIQQVVRGDSAAYFCASSRRDRDNYGYTFGSGTRLTVV.